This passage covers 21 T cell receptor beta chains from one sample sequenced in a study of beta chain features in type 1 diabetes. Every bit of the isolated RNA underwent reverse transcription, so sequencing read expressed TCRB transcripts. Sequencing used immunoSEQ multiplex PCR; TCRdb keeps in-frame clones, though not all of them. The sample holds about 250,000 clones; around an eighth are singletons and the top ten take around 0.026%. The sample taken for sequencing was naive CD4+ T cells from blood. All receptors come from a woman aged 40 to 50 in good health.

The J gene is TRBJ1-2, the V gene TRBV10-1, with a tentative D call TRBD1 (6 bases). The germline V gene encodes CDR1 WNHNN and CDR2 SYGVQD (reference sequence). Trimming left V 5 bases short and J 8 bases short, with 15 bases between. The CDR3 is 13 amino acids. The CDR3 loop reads CASSNSDRGGYTF. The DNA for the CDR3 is TGCGCCAGCAGTAATTCGGACAGAGGGGGCTACACCTTC.

The CDR3 coding sequence is TGTGCCAGCGGGGGACAGACCAAGGAGACCCAGTACTTC. The encoded protein is CASGGQTKETQYF. The chain uses TRBV27 and TRBJ2-5; TRBD1 matches at 7 bases. The CDR3 has 13 amino acids. Trimming took 8 bases from V and 5 from J; bases not matched to a gene: 8. CDR1 is MNHEY and CDR2 is SMNVEV in the germline V gene (reference sequence).

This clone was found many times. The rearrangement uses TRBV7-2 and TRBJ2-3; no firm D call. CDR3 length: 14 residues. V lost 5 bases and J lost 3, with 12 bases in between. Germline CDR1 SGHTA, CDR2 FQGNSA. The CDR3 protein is CASSPTLGTDTQYF. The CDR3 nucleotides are TGTGCCAGCAGCCCGACTCTGGGTACAGATACGCAGTATTTT.

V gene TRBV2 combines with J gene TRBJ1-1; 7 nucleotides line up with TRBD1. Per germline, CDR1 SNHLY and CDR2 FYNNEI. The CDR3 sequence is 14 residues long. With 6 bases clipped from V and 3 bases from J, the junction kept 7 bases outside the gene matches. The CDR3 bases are TGTGCCAGCAGATACAGGGGCGTGTACACTGAAGCTTTCTTT. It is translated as CASRYRGVYTEAFF.

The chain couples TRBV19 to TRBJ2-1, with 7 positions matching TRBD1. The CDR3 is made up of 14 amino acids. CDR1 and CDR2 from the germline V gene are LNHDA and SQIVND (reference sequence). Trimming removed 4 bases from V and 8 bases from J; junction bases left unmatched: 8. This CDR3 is CASSTNRQGDEQFF. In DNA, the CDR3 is TGTGCCAGTAGTACCAATAGACAGGGCGATGAGCAGTTCTTC.

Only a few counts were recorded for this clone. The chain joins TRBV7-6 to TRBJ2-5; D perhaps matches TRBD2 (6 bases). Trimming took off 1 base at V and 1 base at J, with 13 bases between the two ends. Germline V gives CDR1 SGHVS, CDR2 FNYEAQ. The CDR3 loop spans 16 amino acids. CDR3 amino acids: CASSLVTTRVQETQYF. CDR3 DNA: TGTGCCAGCAGCTTAGTGACGACTAGAGTCCAAGAGACCCAGTACTTC.

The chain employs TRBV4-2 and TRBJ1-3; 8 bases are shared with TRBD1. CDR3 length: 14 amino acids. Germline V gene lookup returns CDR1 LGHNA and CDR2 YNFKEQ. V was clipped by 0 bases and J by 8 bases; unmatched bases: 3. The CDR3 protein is CASSQEWTGYTIYF. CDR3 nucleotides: TGTGCCAGCAGCCAAGAGTGGACAGGGTACACCATATATTTT.

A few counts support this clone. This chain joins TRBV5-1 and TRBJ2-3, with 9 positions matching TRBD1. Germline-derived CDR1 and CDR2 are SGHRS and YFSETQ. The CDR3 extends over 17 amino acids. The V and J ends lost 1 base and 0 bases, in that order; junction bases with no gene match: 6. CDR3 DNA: TGCGCCAGCAGCTTGCCGGGACAGGGCCTTAGCACAGATACGCAGTATTTT. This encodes CASSLPGQGLSTDTQYF.

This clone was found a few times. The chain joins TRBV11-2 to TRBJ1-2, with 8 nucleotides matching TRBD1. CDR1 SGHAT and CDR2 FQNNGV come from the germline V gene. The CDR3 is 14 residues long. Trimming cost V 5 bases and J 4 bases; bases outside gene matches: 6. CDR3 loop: CASSADRGGYGYTF. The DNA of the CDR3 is TGTGCCAGCAGCGCCGACAGGGGTGGCTATGGCTACACCTTC.

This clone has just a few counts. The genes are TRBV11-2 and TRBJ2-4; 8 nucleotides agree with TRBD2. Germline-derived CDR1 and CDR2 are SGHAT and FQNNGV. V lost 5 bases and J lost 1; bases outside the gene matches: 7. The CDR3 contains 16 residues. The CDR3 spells CASSRTPGGAKNIQYF. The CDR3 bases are TGTGCCAGCAGCCGGACTCCGGGGGGGGCCAAAAACATTCAGTACTTC.

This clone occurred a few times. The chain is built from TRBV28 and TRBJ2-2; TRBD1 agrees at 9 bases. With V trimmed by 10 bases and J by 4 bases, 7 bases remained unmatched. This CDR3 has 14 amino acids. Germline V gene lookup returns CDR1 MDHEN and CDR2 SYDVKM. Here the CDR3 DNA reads TGTGCCATCCGGACAGGGGACATCACCGGGGAGCTGTTTTTT. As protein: CAIRTGDITGELFF.

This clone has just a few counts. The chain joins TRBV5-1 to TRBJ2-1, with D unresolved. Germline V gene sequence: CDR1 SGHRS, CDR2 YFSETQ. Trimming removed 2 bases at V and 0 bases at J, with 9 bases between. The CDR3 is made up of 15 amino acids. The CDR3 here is CASSFLTSSYNEQFF. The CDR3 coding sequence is TGCGCCAGCAGCTTCTTAACCAGCTCCTACAATGAGCAGTTCTTC.

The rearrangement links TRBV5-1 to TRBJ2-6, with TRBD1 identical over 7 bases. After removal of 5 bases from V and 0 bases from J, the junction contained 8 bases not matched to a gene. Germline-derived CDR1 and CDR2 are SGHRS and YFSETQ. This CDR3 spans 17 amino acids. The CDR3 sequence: CASSRRQGDSGANVLTF. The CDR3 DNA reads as TGCGCCAGCAGTAGGAGACAGGGTGACTCTGGGGCCAACGTCCTGACTTTC. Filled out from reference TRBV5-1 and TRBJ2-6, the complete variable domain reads KAGVTQTPRYLIKTRGQQVTLSCSPISGHRSVSWYQQTPGQGLQFLFEYFSETQRNKGNFPGRFSGRQFSNSRSEMNVSTLELGDSALYLCASSRRQGDSGANVLTFGAGSRLTVL.

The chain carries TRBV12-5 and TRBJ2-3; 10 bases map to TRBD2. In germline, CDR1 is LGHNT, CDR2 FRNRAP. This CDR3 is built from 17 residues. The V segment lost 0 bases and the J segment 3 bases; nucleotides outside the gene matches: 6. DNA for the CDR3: TGTGCTAGTGGTTTGGTAGTGGCTAGCGGGGGTACAGATACGCAGTATTTT. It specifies CASGLVVASGGTDTQYF.

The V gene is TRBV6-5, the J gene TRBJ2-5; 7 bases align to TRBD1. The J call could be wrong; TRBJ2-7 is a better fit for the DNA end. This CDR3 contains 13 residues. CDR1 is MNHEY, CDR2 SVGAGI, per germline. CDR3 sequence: CASSRQGFYEQYF. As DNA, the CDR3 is TGTGCCAGCAGCAGACAGGGCTTCTACGAGCAGTACTTC.

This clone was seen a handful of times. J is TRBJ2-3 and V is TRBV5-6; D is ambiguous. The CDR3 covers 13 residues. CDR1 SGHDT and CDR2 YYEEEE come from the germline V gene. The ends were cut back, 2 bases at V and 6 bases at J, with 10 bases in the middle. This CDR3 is CASSFPTGDTQYF. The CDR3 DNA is TGTGCCAGCAGCTTTCCAACCGGGGATACGCAGTATTTT.

This chain's CDR3 is CASSTKGARSYNEQFF. In nucleotides, the CDR3 is TGCGCCAGCAGCACAAAGGGGGCGCGGTCCTACAATGAGCAGTTCTTC. The V and J genes are TRBV5-1 and TRBJ2-1; 7 bases align to TRBD1. Germline loops: CDR1 SGHRS, CDR2 YFSETQ. CDR3 length: 16 residues. The J segment lost 1 base and the V segment lost 4 bases, leaving 8 bases of the junction unmatched.

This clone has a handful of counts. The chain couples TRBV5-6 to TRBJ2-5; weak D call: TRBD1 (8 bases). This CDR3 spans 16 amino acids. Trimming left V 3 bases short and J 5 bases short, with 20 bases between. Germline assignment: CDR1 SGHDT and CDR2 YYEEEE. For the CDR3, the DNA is TGTGCCAGCAGCTGGAGGACAGGGAGGGCGAGTGAGACCCAGTACTTC. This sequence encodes CASSWRTGRASETQYF.

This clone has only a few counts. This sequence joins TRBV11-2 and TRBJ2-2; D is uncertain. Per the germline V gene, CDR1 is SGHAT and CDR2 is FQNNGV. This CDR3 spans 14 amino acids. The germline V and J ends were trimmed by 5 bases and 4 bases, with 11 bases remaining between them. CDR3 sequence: CASSLLRFTGELFF. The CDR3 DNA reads TGTGCCAGCAGCCTGCTGCGATTCACCGGGGAGCTGTTTTTT.

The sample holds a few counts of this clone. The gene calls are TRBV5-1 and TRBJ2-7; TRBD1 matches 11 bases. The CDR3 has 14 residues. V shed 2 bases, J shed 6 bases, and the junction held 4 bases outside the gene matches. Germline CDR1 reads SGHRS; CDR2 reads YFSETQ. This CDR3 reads CASSFRDRGFEQYF. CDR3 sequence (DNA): TGCGCCAGCAGCTTCCGGGACAGGGGGTTCGAGCAGTACTTC.

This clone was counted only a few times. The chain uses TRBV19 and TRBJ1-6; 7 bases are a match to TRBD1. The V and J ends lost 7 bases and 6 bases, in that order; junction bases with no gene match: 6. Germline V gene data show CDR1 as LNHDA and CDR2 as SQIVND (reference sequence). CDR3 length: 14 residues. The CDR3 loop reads CASKNRGVNSPLHF. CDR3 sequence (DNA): TGTGCCAGTAAAAACAGGGGAGTTAATTCACCCCTCCACTTT. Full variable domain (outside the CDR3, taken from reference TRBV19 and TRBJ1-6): DGGITQSPKYLFRKEGQNVTLSCEQNLNHDAMYWYRQDPGQGLRLIYYSQIVNDFQKGDIAEGYSVSREKKESFPLTVTSAQKNPTAFYLCASKNRGVNSPLHFGNGTRLTVT.